This passage covers 13 T cell receptor beta chains from one sample sequenced in a study of response to subunit inactivated influenza vaccine. TCRdb re-called the RT-PCR reads through MiXCR, storing one row per CDR3 protein. Among fewer than 600,000 distinct CDR3 sequences listed, less than 7.5% were seen once. Sequences were derived from PBMCs from blood, sampled around 25 months after vaccination. These receptors were obtained from a man between 50 and 69 years old who received an inactivated influenza vaccine.

This clonotype was recorded at least ten times. J is TRBJ2-1 and V is TRBV5-1; 9 bases agree with TRBD2. The CDR3 is made up of 15 amino acids. Trimming took 3 bases from V and 7 from J; bases not matched to a gene: 8. Germline CDR1 SGHRS, CDR2 YFSETQ. This CDR3 is CASSYSAGGRNEQFF. Here the CDR3 DNA reads TGCGCCAGCAGCTACTCTGCGGGAGGGCGGAATGAGCAGTTCTTC.

There are many counts of this clonotype. V and J are TRBV12-3 or TRBV12-4 and TRBJ2-1, with a possible D match to TRBD2 (6 bases). V lost 2 bases and J lost 5, with 10 bases in between. This CDR3 region has 14 residues. The CDR3 loop is CASSLRGSDNEQFF. As DNA, the CDR3 is TGTGCCAGCAGTTTACGGGGGAGCGACAATGAGCAGTTCTTC.

The chain links TRBV7-8 to TRBJ2-3; possible D gene TRBD2, 6 bases. The CDR3 covers 14 residues. In germline, CDR1 is SGHVS, CDR2 FQNEAQ. V was shortened by 7 bases and J by 0 bases, with 11 bases between the two germline ends. The CDR3 loop is CASTSGRSTDTQYF. DNA for the CDR3: TGTGCCAGCACAAGCGGGCGGAGCACAGATACGCAGTATTTT.

This clonotype was counted at least ten times. This chain connects TRBV5-1 to TRBJ2-3, with D uncertain. This CDR3 is built from 13 residues. Per the germline V gene, CDR1 is SGHRS and CDR2 is YFSETQ. V shed 2 bases and J shed 4 bases, with 8 bases lying between them. The CDR3 coding sequence is TGCGCCAGCAGCTTACGGGCGCCAGATACGCAGTATTTT. Its protein product is CASSLRAPDTQYF. The entire variable domain, with the rest obtained from reference TRBV5-1 and TRBJ2-3, is as follows: KAGVTQTPRYLIKTRGQQVTLSCSPISGHRSVSWYQQTPGQGLQFLFEYFSETQRNKGNFPGRFSGRQFSNSRSEMNVSTLELGDSALYLCASSLRAPDTQYFGPGTRLTVL.

The J gene is TRBJ2-7, the V gene TRBV11-2; D remains ambiguous. V was cut by 8 bases and J by 4 bases, with 18 bases left in between. This CDR3 has 14 amino acids. The germline gives CDR1 SGHAT, CDR2 FQNNGV. CDR3 in amino acids: CASGHQSLGYEQYF. Here the CDR3 DNA reads TGTGCCAGCGGCCACCAGTCCCTGGGATACGAGCAGTACTTC.

There are a few counts of this clonotype. The chain is built from TRBV5-4 and TRBJ2-5, with D perhaps being TRBD1 or TRBD2 (5 bases each). There are 16 residues in the CDR3. Germline loops: CDR1 SGHNT, CDR2 YYREEE (reference sequence). With 0 bases removed from V and 1 base from J, the gap between germline ends came to 13 bases. The CDR3 DNA is TGTGCCAGCAGCTTGGTTTCGGGGCGGATCCAAGAGACCCAGTACTTC. It translates to CASSLVSGRIQETQYF.

This sequence joins TRBV6-2 or TRBV6-3 and TRBJ1-5, with 10 bases aligning to TRBD1. Germline-derived CDR1 and CDR2 are MNHEY and SVGEGT. The CDR3 is made up of 16 amino acids. The V segment lost 5 bases and the J segment 4 bases; nucleotides outside the gene matches: 8. The CDR3 coding sequence is TGTGCCAGCAGTACCCGGACAGGGGGTGGAAATCAGCCCCAGCATTTT. Translating gives CASSTRTGGGNQPQHF.

In this sample, this clonotype turned up a few times. The V gene is TRBV6-2 or TRBV6-3, the J gene TRBJ2-3; TRBD2 might be the D (6 bases). Germline V gene data show CDR1 as MNHEY and CDR2 as SVGEGT. The CDR3 runs 15 residues. Trimming took off 7 bases at V and 0 bases at J, with 14 bases between the two ends. As DNA, the CDR3 is TGTGCCAGCAAGCTAGCGATTTCTAGCACAGATACGCAGTATTTT. It translates to CASKLAISSTDTQYF.

A few counts support this clonotype. The J gene is TRBJ2-1, the V gene TRBV20-1; 11 bases are shared with TRBD2. In germline, CDR1 is DFQATT, CDR2 SNEGSKA (reference sequence). The CDR3 has 16 amino acids. J gave up 2 bases and V 2 bases, and 5 bases lay outside the gene matches. This CDR3 is CSARPIAGGPYNEQFF. DNA of the CDR3: TGCAGTGCTAGACCTATAGCGGGAGGGCCCTACAATGAGCAGTTCTTC.

This clonotype was observed many times. The chain's CDR3 is CATSDPGTTGELFF. The DNA of the CDR3 is TGTGCCACCAGTGATCCCGGGACCACCGGGGAGCTGTTTTTT. J is TRBJ2-2 and V is TRBV24-1; D possibly matches TRBD1 or TRBD2 (5 bases each). CDR1 and CDR2 (germline): KGHDR, SFDVKD. There are 14 residues in the CDR3. The germline V and J ends were trimmed by 3 bases and 4 bases, with 8 bases remaining between them.

A few counts support this clonotype. This CDR3 is CASSLAYRSATNEKLFF. DNA for the CDR3: TGTGCCAGCAGCTTAGCGTACAGGAGCGCAACTAATGAAAAACTGTTTTTT. The chain combines TRBV7-6 with TRBJ1-4, with a tentative D call TRBD1 (5 bases). The CDR3 is 17 residues long. The germline V gene encodes CDR1 SGHVS and CDR2 FNYEAQ. Trimming pared 0 bases from V and 0 bases from J, leaving 11 bases between.

The chain combines TRBV3-1 with TRBJ1-2, with D possibly matching TRBD1 (5 bases). CDR1 and CDR2 from the germline V gene are LGHDT and YNNKEL (reference sequence). The CDR3 loop spans 19 amino acids. V lost 4 bases and J lost 4, with 28 bases in between. The DNA of the CDR3 is TGTGCCAGCAGCCCCGATGGGGGGGAGACCTCAAGGGGACTCTATGGCTACACCTTC. Protein: CASSPDGGETSRGLYGYTF.

The table lists this clonotype with a few counts. The chain links TRBV6-2 or TRBV6-3 to TRBJ1-6, with 7 bases lining up with TRBD1. V was clipped by 7 bases and J by 9 bases; unmatched bases: 12. Germline CDR1 is MNHEY and CDR2 is SVGEGT. This CDR3 has 15 residues. The CDR3 DNA reads as TGTGCCAGCAACGAACCGGGACAGCCTCTTTCACCCCTCCACTTT. It codes for CASNEPGQPLSPLHF.